The clone carrying this T cell receptor (beta chain) came up a few times. This entry comes from a study of T-cell memory formation after mild COVID-19. Study-level information: TCR clusters showed largely donor specificity.

Per germline, CDR1 SGHVS and CDR2 FNYEAQ. CDR3 length equals 15 residues. The V end lost 5 bases, the J end lost 0 bases, and 14 bases lay between the germline ends. TCRdb re-called the 5' RACE reads through MiXCR, storing one row per CDR3 protein. The repertoire has approximately 580,000 distinct CDR3 sequences, around 21% of them found once; the top ten carry under 15%. The chain is built from TRBV7-6 and TRBJ2-7, with TRBD1 as a possible D gene (7 bases). The receptor was isolated from an adult woman who had mild COVID-19 (a few samples of this study predate the infection). Cell type and time point are not known. Sequenced sample: PBMCs or a T cell subset sorted from them (not recorded which). The CDR3 DNA is TGTGCCAGCAGCCCAGGGGGGCGGAGCTCCTACGAGCAGTACTTC. Protein: CASSPGGRSSYEQYF. The full variable domain, in which reference TRBV7-6 and TRBJ2-7 provide the parts outside the CDR3, is GAGVSQSPRYKVTKRGQDVALRCDPISGHVSLYWYRQALGQGPEFLTYFNYEAQQDKSGLPNDRFSAERPEGSISTLTIQRTEQRDSAMYRCASSPGGRSSYEQYFGPGTRLTVT.